Shown below are 2 T cell receptor beta chains from a single sample sequenced in a study of blood T cell repertoires in COVID-19. Here immunoSEQ multiplex PCR was the method, and the copy in TCRdb shows in-frame clones only, minus some. The sample holds 95,000 to 150,000 clones; about 90% are singletons and the top ten take 3.5% to 4%. The sample comprised peripheral blood. These receptors came from a woman in her fifties or sixties with COVID-19, enrolled during active disease.

The chain has TRBV7-2 and TRBJ2-5; possible D gene TRBD1, 6 bases. The CDR3 has 15 residues. The germline V gene encodes CDR1 SGHTA and CDR2 FQGNSA. V was cut by 1 base and J by 3 bases, with 12 bases left in between. The CDR3 region is CASSLDGYREETQYF. The DNA of the CDR3 is TGTGCCAGCAGCTTAGATGGGTACAGGGAAGAGACCCAGTACTTC. The complete variable domain, with remaining parts taken from reference TRBV7-2 and TRBJ2-5, reads GAGVSQSPSNKVTEKGKDVELRCDPISGHTALYWYRQSLGQGLEFLIYFQGNSAPDKSGLPSDRFSAERTGGSVSTLTIQRTQQEDSAVYLCASSLDGYREETQYFGPGTRLLVL.

The J gene is TRBJ1-5, the V gene TRBV7-8, with D possibly being TRBD1 (6 bases). Germline loops: CDR1 SGHVS, CDR2 FQNEAQ. The CDR3 is 14 amino acids. Trimming removed 4 bases at V and 5 bases at J, with 12 bases between. CDR3 in amino acids: CASSYLSGDQPQHF. CDR3 DNA sequence: TGTGCCAGCAGCTATCTTTCAGGGGATCAGCCCCAGCATTTT.